A selection of T cell receptor beta chains follows, all from one sample in a study of T cell repertoires in aging, cancer and after chemotherapy. One entry per CDR3 protein results from TCRdb running MiXCR on the multiplex PCR reads. The sample includes 2,000 to 2,500 distinct CDR3 sequences, roughly 20% of them seen just once. Sequencing used blood. These receptors were collected from a human donor with a solid tumor. CDR3s include the opening cysteine and the closing phenylalanine or tryptophan. The D gene is left open where the match is weak. Size is omitted from some rows. Given values are once, few, many or a class for expanded clones.

j_call | v_call | d_call | clone_size | cdr3_aa | cdr3_nt
TRBJ2-4 | TRBV7-2 | TRBD2 | medium-sized | CASSLGGLAVTKNIQYF | TGTGCCAGCAGCTTAGGTGGACTAGCGGTAACTAAAAACATTCAGTACTTC
TRBJ2-2 | TRBV28 | - | few | CASSFWGGTKHTGELFF | TGTGCCAGCAGTTTCTGGGGGGGGACAAAACACACCGGGGAGCTGTTTTTT
TRBJ1-1 | TRBV30 | - | medium-sized | CAWILGNTEAFF | TGTGCCTGGATCCTCGGGAACACTGAAGCTTTCTTT
TRBJ1-4 | TRBV15 | TRBD1 | few | CATSRGDRGRKGLFF | TGTGCCACCAGCAGAGGGGACAGGGGACGAAAGGGACTGTTTTTT
TRBJ2-5 | TRBV29-1 | - | few | CSVERWGETQYF | TGCAGCGTTGAACGGTGGGGGGAGACCCAGTACTTC
TRBJ2-6 | TRBV28 | - | - | CASSLGTRSSGANVLTF | TGTGCCAGCAGTTTAGGGACGCGGTCCTCTGGGGCCAACGTCCTGACTTTC
TRBJ2-5 | TRBV30 | - | - | CAWSVRRGAETQYF | TGTGCCTGGAGTGTACGACGAGGGGCGGAGACCCAGTACTTC
TRBJ1-5 | TRBV28 | - | - | CASVWGSNQPQHF | TGTGCCAGCGTCTGGGGTAGCAATCAGCCCCAGCATTTT
TRBJ1-1 | TRBV15 | TRBD1 | medium-sized | CATSSGQGRDTEAFF | TGTGCCACCAGCAGCGGACAGGGCAGGGACACTGAAGCTTTCTTT
TRBJ2-6 | TRBV12-3/TRBV12-4 | - | medium-sized | CASSRQNSGANVLTF | TGTGCCAGCAGTCGACAGAACTCTGGGGCCAACGTCCTGACTTTC
TRBJ1-6 | TRBV6-1 | - | medium-sized | CASSEALGSLNSPLHF | TGTGCCAGCAGTGAAGCGCTTGGCAGTTTAAATTCACCCCTCCACTTT
TRBJ1-2 | TRBV27 | - | large | CASSLNTNYGYTF | TGTGCCAGCAGTTTAAACACTAACTATGGCTACACCTTC
TRBJ1-1 | TRBV6-1 | - | medium-sized | CASSPWTENTEAFF | TGTGCCAGCAGTCCCTGGACGGAGAACACTGAAGCTTTCTTT
TRBJ2-7 | TRBV6-5 | - | - | CASSYSMSGGYEQYF | TGTGCCAGCAGTTACTCAATGAGTGGCGGCTACGAGCAGTACTTC
TRBJ2-2 | TRBV20-1 | TRBD2 | - | CSARVPGRARNEQFF | TGCAGTGCTAGAGTACCGGGGAGGGCGAGAAATGAGCAGTTTTTT
TRBJ2-7 | TRBV6-2/TRBV6-3 | - | few | CASSLSLSGEQYF | TGTGCCAGCAGCCTCTCCCTTAGCGGAGAGCAGTACTTC
TRBJ2-2 | TRBV12-3/TRBV12-4 | TRBD2 | medium-sized | CASTLEREVGTGELFF | TGTGCCAGCACCCTAGAGCGGGAGGTGGGCACCGGGGAGCTGTTTTTT
TRBJ2-7 | TRBV29-1 | TRBD1 | large | CSVSGTGTTYEQYF | TGCAGCGTGTCCGGGACAGGGACCACCTACGAGCAGTACTTC
TRBJ2-1 | TRBV5-1 | - | - | CASSLLPGGGEQFF | TGCGCCAGCAGCTTACTTCCTGGAGGGGGTGAGCAGTTCTTC
TRBJ1-1 | TRBV29-1 | - | large | CSVEVRVGAEAFF | TGCAGCGTTGAGGTCAGGGTTGGGGCTGAAGCTTTCTTT
TRBJ2-7 | TRBV30 | TRBD1 | medium-sized | CAWAWTGDYEQYF | TGTGCCTGGGCCTGGACAGGTGACTACGAGCAGTACTTC
TRBJ2-1 | TRBV30 | - | - | CAWSLVSNEQFF | TGTGCCTGGAGTCTGGTGTCTAATGAGCAGTTCTTC
TRBJ1-1 | TRBV5-8 | - | few | CASSLEQVNTEAFF | TGTGCCAGCAGCTTGGAACAGGTCAACACTGAAGCTTTCTTT
TRBJ2-5 | TRBV6-4 | TRBD1 | - | CASSPTQGDQETQYF | TGTGCCAGCAGCCCTACCCAGGGGGACCAAGAGACCCAGTACTTC
TRBJ2-1 | TRBV6-5 | TRBD2 | medium-sized | CASSYIAGGFNEQFF | TGTGCCAGCAGTTACATCGCGGGAGGGTTTAATGAGCAGTTCTTC
TRBJ1-6 | TRBV4-1 | - | - | CASSYNTDKDSPLHF | TGCGCCAGCAGCTACAACACCGATAAGGATTCACCCCTCCACTTT
TRBJ1-1 | TRBV6-6 | - | medium-sized | CASSPDRVDTEAFF | TGTGCCAGCAGCCCGGACAGAGTGGACACTGAAGCTTTCTTT
TRBJ2-7 | TRBV11-2 | TRBD2 | few | CASSLSGTGFYEQYF | TGTGCCAGCAGCTTAAGCGGGACTGGGTTCTACGAGCAGTACTTC
TRBJ2-3 | TRBV6-5 | - | - | CASSYYSTSTDTQYF | TGTGCCAGCAGTTACTACAGTACTAGCACAGATACGCAGTATTTT
TRBJ2-3 | TRBV6-1 | TRBD1 | - | CASSEGMLDRGQTDTQYF | TGCGCCAGCAGCGAGGGCATGTTGGACAGGGGACAAACAGATACGCAGTATTTT
TRBJ1-2 | TRBV20-1 | - | medium-sized | CSAGSGEGVGGYTF | TGCAGTGCTGGATCAGGGGAGGGAGTCGGAGGCTACACCTTC
TRBJ1-2 | TRBV20-1 | TRBD1 | few | CSARQGDYGYTF | TGCAGTGCGCGACAGGGTGACTATGGCTACACCTTC
TRBJ2-1 | TRBV6-5 | TRBD1 | medium-sized | CASKTMTGSSYNEQFF | TGTGCCAGCAAAACCATGACAGGGAGCTCCTACAATGAGCAGTTCTTC
TRBJ1-1 | TRBV12-3/TRBV12-4 | - | medium-sized | CASSFERALNTEAFF | TGTGCCAGCAGTTTCGAAAGGGCCTTGAACACTGAAGCTTTCTTT
TRBJ2-1 | TRBV12-3/TRBV12-4 | TRBD2 | few | CASRRLAGYEGSSYNEQFF | TGTGCCAGCAGGAGACTAGCGGGATATGAGGGGAGCTCCTACAATGAGCAGTTCTTC
TRBJ1-6 | TRBV27 | TRBD1 | medium-sized | CASSYRTGGEQHSPLHF | TGTGCCAGCAGTTACCGCACAGGGGGCGAGCAGCATTCACCCCTCCACTTT
TRBJ2-7 | TRBV4-3 | TRBD1 | - | CASSQGRDRNTYEQYF | TGCGCCAGCAGCCAAGGGCGGGACAGGAATACCTACGAGCAGTACTTC
TRBJ2-3 | TRBV5-1 | TRBD2 | - | CASSVGGVPDTQYF | TGCGCCAGCAGCGTCGGGGGGGTACCAGATACGCAGTATTTT
TRBJ2-2 | TRBV20-1 | - | few | CSASGTENTGELFF | TGCAGTGCTAGTGGGACTGAGAACACCGGGGAGCTGTTTTTT
TRBJ2-1 | TRBV25-1 | TRBD2 | - | CASSTSGRFNEQFF | TGTGCCAGCTCTACTAGCGGGAGGTTCAATGAGCAGTTCTTC
TRBJ2-5 | TRBV20-1 | TRBD2 | medium-sized | CSARWVAGETQYF | TGCAGTGCTAGATGGGTAGCGGGAGAGACCCAGTACTTC
TRBJ1-1 | TRBV27 | - | medium-sized | CASRPGRLNTEAFF | TGTGCCAGCAGGCCTGGACGGCTGAACACTGAAGCTTTCTTT
TRBJ2-3 | TRBV20-1 | - | - | CSAGLRSSTDTQYF | TGCAGTGCCGGTCTCAGGAGCAGCACAGATACGCAGTATTTT
TRBJ2-2 | TRBV30 | - | large | CAWNRGLTGELFF | TGTGCCTGGAATCGAGGTCTGACCGGGGAGCTGTTTTTT
TRBJ2-7 | TRBV7-9 | TRBD2 | medium-sized | CASSQLAGIYEQYF | TGTGCCAGCAGCCAACTAGCGGGAATCTACGAGCAGTACTTC